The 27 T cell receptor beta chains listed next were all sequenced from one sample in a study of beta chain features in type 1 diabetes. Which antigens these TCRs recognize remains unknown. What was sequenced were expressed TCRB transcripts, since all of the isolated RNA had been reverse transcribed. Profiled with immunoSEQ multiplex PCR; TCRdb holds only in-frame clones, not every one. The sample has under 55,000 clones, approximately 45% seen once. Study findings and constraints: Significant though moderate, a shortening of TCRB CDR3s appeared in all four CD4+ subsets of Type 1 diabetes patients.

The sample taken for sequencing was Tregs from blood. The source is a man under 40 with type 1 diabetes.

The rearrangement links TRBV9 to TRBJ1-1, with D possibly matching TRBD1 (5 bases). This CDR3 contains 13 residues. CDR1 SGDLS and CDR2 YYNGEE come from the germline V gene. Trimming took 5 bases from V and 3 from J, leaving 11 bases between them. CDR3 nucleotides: TGTGCCAGCAGTGGTTGGGGGGACACTGAAGCTTTCTTT. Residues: CASSGWGDTEAFF.

This CDR3 reads CASTRGVGSYEQYF. Here the CDR3 DNA reads TGTGCCAGCACCCGGGGGGTAGGGTCCTACGAGCAGTACTTC. V usage is TRBV6-5 and J usage is TRBJ2-7; TRBD2 agrees at 7 bases. The germline V gene encodes CDR1 MNHEY and CDR2 SVGAGI. The trim removed 7 bases at V and 1 base at J, leaving 7 bases unmatched. CDR3 length: 14 amino acids.

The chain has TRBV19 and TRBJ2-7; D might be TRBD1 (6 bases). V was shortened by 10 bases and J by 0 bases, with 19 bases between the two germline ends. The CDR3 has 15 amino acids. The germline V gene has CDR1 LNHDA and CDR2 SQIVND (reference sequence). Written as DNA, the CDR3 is TGTGCCACCAAAAGGGGACAATGGGGCTCCTACGAGCAGTACTTC. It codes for CATKRGQWGSYEQYF.

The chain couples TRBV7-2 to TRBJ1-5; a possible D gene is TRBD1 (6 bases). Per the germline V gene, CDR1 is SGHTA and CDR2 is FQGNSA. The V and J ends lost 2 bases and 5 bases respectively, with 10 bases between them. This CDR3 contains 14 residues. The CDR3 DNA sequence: TGTGCCAGCAGCTTACTGGGGGCGGATCAGCCCCAGCATTTT. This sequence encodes CASSLLGADQPQHF.

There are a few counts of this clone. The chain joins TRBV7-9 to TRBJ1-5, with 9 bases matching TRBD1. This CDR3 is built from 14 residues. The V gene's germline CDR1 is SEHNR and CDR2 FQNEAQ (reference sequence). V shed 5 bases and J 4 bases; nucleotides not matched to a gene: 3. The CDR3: CASSGTGPNQPQHF. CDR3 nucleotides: TGTGCCAGCAGCGGGACAGGGCCGAATCAGCCCCAGCATTTT.

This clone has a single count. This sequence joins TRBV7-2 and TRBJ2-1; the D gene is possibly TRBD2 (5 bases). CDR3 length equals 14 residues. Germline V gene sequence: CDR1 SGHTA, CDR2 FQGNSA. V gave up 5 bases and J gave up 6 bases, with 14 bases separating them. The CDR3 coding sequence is TGTGCCAGCAGCCCCCAAGCGGACGGCAATGAGCAGTTCTTC. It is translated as CASSPQADGNEQFF.

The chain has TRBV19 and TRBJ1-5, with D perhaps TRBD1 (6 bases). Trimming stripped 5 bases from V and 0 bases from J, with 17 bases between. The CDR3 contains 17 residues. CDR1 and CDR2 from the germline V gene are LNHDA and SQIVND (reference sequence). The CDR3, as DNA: TGTGCCAGTAGTTCAAACAAGGGGGTTTATAGCAATCAGCCCCAGCATTTT. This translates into CASSSNKGVYSNQPQHF.

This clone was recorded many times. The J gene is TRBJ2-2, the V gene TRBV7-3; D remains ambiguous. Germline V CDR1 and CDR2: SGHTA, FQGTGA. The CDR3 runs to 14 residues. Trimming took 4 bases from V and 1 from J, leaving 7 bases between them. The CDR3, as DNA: TGTGCCAGCAGCTCCTCCGGGAACACCGGGGAGCTGTTTTTT. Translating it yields CASSSSGNTGELFF.

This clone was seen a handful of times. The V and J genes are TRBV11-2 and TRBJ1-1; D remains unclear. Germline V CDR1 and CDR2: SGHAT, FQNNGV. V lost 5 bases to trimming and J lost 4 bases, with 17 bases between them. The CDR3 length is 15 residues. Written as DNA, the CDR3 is TGTGCCAGCAGCCTGGAGCCCGTGCGGGGCACTGAAGCTTTCTTT. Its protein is CASSLEPVRGTEAFF.

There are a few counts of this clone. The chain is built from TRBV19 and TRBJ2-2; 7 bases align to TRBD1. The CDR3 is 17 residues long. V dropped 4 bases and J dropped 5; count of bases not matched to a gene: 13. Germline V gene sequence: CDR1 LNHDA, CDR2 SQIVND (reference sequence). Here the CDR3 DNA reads TGTGCCAGTAGTACTGAGACAGGGCGTGGAGTAACCGGGGAGCTGTTTTTT. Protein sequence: CASSTETGRGVTGELFF.

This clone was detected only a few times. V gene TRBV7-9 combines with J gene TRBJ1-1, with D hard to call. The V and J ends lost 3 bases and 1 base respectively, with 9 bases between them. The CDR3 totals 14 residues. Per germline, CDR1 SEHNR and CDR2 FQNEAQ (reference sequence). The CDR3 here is CASSFEGGNTEAFF. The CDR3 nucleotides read TGTGCCAGCAGCTTCGAGGGAGGGAACACTGAAGCTTTCTTT.

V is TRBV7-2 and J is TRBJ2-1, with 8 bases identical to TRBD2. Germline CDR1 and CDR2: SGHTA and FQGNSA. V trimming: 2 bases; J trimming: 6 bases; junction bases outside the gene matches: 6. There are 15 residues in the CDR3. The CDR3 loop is CASSLLSGSFNEQFF. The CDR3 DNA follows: TGTGCCAGCAGCTTATTGAGCGGGAGCTTCAATGAGCAGTTCTTC.

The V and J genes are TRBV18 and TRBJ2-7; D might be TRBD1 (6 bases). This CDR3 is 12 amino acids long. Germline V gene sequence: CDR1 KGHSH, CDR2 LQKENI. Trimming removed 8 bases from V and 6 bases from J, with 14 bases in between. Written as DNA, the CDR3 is TGTGCCAGCACCCAGGACAGTCTCGAGCAGTACTTC. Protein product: CASTQDSLEQYF.

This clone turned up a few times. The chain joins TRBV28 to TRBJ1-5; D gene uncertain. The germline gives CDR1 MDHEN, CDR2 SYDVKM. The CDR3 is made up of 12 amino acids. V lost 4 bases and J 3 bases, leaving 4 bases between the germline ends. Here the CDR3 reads CASSSNNQPQHF. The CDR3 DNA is TGTGCCAGCAGTTCAAACAATCAGCCCCAGCATTTT.

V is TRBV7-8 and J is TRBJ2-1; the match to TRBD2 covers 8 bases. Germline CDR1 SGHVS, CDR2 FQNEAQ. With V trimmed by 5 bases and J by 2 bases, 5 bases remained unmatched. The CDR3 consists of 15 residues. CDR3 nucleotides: TGTGCCAGCAGCATAGGACTAGCAGCCTACAATGAGCAGTTCTTC. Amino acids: CASSIGLAAYNEQFF.

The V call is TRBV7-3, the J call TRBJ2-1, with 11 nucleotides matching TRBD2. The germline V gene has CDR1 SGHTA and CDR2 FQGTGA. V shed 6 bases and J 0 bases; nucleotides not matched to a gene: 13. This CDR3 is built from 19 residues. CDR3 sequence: CASSLLAGGPLSSYNEQFF. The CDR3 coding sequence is TGTGCCAGCAGTCTTCTAGCGGGAGGTCCTTTGAGCTCCTACAATGAGCAGTTCTTC.

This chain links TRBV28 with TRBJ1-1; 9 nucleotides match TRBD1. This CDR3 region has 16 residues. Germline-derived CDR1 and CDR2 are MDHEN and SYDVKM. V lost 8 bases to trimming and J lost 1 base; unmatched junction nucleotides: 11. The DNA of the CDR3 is TGTGCCAGCTCACCACAGGGGGCTTCGTCGAACACTGAAGCTTTCTTT. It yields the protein CASSPQGASSNTEAFF.

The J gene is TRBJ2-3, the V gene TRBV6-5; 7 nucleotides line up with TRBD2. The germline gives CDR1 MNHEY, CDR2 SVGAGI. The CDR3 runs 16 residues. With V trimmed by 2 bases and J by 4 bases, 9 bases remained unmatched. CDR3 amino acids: CASSYQRAGLADTQYF. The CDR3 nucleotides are TGTGCCAGCAGTTACCAAAGAGCGGGATTGGCAGATACGCAGTATTTT.

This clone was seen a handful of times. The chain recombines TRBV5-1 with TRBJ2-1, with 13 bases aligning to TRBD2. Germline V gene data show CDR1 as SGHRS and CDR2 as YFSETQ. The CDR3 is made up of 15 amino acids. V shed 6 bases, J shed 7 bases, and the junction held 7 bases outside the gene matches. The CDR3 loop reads CASKTGTSGMNEQFF. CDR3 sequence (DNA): TGCGCCAGCAAGACCGGGACTAGCGGGATGAATGAGCAGTTCTTC.

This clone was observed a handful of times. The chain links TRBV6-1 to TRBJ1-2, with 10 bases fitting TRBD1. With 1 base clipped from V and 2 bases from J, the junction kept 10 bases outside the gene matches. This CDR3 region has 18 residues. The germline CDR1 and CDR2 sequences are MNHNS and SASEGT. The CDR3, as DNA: TGTGCCAGCAGTGAAGTAGAGACAGGGGGCGCGGAAAACTATGGCTACACCTTC. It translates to CASSEVETGGAENYGYTF.

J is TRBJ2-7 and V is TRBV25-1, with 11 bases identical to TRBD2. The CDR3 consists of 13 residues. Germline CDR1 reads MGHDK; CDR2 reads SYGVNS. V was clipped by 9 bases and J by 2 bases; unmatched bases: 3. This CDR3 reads CASQLAGAYEQYF. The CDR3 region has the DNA TGTGCCAGTCAACTAGCGGGAGCCTACGAGCAGTACTTC.

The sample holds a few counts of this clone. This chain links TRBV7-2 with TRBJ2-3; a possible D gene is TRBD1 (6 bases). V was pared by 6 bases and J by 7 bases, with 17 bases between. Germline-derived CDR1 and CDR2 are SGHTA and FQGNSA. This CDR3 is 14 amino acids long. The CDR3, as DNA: TGTGCCAGCAGGCCCACACAGGGTCTGAATACGCAGTATTTT. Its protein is CASRPTQGLNTQYF.

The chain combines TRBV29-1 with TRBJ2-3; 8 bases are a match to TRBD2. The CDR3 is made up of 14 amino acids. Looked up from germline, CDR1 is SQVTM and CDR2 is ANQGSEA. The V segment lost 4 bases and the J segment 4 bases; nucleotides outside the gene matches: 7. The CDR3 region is CSVGRAGAADTQYF. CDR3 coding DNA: TGCAGCGTTGGCCGAGCGGGAGCGGCAGATACGCAGTATTTT.

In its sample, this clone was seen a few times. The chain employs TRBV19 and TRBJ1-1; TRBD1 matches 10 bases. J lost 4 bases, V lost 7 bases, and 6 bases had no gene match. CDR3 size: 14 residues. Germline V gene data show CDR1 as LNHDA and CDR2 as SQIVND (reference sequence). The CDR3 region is CASMTGGQGTEAFF. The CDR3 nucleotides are TGTGCCAGTATGACAGGGGGCCAGGGCACTGAAGCTTTCTTT.

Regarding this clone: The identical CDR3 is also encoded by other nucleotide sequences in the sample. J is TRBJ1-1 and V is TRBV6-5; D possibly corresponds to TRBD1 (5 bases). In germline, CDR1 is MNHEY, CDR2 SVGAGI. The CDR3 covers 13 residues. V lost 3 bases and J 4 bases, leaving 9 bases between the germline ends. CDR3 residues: CASSYGRGTEAFF. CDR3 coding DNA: TGTGCCAGCAGTTATGGTAGGGGCACTGAAGCTTTCTTT.

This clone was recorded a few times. The CDR3 protein is CAISADRTTGELFF. For the CDR3, the DNA is TGTGCCATCAGTGCAGACAGGACCACCGGGGAGCTGTTTTTT. This chain uses TRBV10-3 with TRBJ2-2; D possibly corresponds to TRBD1 (6 bases). The germline CDR1 and CDR2 sequences are ENHRY and SYGVKD. Trimming cost V 4 bases and J 4 bases, with 10 bases left between them. CDR3 length equals 14 residues.

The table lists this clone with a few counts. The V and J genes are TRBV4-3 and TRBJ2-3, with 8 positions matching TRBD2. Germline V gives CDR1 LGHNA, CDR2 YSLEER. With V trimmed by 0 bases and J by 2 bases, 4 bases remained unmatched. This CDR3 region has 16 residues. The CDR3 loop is CASSQDPGRATDTQYF. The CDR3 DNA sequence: TGCGCCAGCAGCCAAGATCCCGGGAGGGCCACAGATACGCAGTATTTT.